Here is one TCR beta chain with its context. The antigen remains undetermined. Produced via immunoSEQ multiplex PCR; TCRdb's table is partial and in-frame only. The sample lists tens of thousands of clones; approximately 71% were seen once. The sample comes from a study of radiotherapy plus CTLA-4 blockade in lung cancer. About the study: Objective responses were observed in around a sixth of patients, and disease control was achieved by around 31%.

Findings of the study overall: Best predicting response, reportedly, were early blood T cell clone dynamics, with interferon-beta. TCR clones originating in tumors grew in number in blood after radiotherapy plus ipilimumab.

After removal of 3 bases from V and 3 bases from J, the junction contained 6 bases not matched to a gene. Per germline, CDR1 SGHTA and CDR2 FQGNSA. This CDR3 is 15 amino acids long. Focal radiation was given together with CTLA-4 blockade (ipilimumab) to patients with chemo-refractory metastatic non-small-cell lung cancer. This receptor was taken from a human donor with non-small cell lung cancer whose response to radiotherapy plus ipilimumab could not be evaluated. The sequencing used peripheral blood, collected from a patient treated with radiotherapy plus ipilimumab. The chain is built from TRBV7-2 and TRBJ1-2, with TRBD1 identical over 8 bases. CDR3 DNA: TGTGCCAGCAGCTTGAACAGGGGGGGGCACTATGGCTACACCTTC. Its translation is CASSLNRGGHYGYTF.